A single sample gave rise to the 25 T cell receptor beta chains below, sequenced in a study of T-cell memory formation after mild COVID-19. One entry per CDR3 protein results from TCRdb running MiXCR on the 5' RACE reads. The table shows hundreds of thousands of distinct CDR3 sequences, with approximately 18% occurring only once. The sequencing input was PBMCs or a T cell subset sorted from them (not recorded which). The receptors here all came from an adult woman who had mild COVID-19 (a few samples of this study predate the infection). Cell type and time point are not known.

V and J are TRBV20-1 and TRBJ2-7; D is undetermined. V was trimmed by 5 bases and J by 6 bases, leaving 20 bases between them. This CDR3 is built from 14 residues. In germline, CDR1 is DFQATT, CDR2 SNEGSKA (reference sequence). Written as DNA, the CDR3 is TGCAGTGCTCCCCCCCCAGGTCGGGTTGGCGAGCAGTACTTC. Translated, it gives CSAPPPGRVGEQYF.

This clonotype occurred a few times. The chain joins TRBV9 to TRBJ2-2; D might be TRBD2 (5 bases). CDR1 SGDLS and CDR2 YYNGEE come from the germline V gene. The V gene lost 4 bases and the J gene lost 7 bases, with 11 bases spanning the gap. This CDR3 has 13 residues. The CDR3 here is CASSPLGLGELFF. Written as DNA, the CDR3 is TGTGCCAGCAGCCCCCTAGGACTCGGGGAGCTGTTTTTT.

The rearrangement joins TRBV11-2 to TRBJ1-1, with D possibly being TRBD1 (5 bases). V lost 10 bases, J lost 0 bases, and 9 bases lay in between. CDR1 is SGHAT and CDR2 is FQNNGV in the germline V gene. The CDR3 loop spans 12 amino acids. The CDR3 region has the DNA TGTGCCACCCGGGGGATGAACACTGAAGCTTTCTTT. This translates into CATRGMNTEAFF. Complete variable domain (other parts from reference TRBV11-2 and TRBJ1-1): EAGVAQSPRYKIIEKRQSVAFWCNPISGHATLYWYQQILGQGPKLLIQFQNNGVVDDSQLPKDRFSAERLKGVDSTLKIQPAKLEDSAVYLCATRGMNTEAFFGQGTRLTVV.

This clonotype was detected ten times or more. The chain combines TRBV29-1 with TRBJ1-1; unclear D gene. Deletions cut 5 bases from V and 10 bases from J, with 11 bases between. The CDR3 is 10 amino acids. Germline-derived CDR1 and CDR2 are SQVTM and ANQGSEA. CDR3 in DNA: TGCAGCGTTCTGCTCTGGGGAGCTTTCTTT. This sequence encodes CSVLLWGAFF.

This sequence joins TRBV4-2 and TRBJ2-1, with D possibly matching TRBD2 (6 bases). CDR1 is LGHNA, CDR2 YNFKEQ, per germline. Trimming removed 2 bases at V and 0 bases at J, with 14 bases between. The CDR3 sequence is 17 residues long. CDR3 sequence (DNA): TGTGCCAGCAGCCAACTCGCGGGGCCTAGCTCCTACAATGAGCAGTTCTTC. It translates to CASSQLAGPSSYNEQFF.

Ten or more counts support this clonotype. CDR3 in amino acids: CASSFPEETQYF. Written as DNA, the CDR3 is TGTGCCAGCAGCTTCCCCGAAGAGACCCAGTACTTC. This chain joins TRBV7-9 and TRBJ2-5; no clear D gene. V was shortened by 3 bases and J by 3 bases, with 5 bases between the two germline ends. Looked up from germline, CDR1 is SEHNR and CDR2 is FQNEAQ (reference sequence). The CDR3 contains 12 residues.

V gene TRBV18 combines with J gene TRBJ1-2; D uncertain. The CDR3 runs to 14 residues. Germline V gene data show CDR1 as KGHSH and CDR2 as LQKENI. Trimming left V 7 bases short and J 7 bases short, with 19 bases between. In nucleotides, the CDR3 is TGTGCCAGCTTGAACCCTGTGTCTGCTGGTGGCTACACCTTC. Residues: CASLNPVSAGGYTF. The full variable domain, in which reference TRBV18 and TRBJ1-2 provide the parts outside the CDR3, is NAGVMQNPRHLVRRRGQEARLRCSPMKGHSHVYWYRQLPEEGLKFMVYLQKENIIDESGMPKERFSAEFPKEGPSILRIQQVVRGDSAAYFCASLNPVSAGGYTFGSGTRLTVV.

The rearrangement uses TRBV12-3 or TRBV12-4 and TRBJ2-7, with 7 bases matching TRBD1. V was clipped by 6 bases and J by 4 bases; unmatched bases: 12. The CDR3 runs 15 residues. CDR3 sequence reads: CASSIAPTGLYEQYF. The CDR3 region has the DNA TGTGCCAGCAGCATCGCCCCGACAGGGCTGTACGAGCAGTACTTC.

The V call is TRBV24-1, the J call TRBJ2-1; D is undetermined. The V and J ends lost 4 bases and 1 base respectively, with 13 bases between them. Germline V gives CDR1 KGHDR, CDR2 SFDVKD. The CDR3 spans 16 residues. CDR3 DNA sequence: TGTGCCACCAGTGAGGCTCAGGTGGGGTCCTACAATGAGCAGTTCTTC. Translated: CATSEAQVGSYNEQFF.

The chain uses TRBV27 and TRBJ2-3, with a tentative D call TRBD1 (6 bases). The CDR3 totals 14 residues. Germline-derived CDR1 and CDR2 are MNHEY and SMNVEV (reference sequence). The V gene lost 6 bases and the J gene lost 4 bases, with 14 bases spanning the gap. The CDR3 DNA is TGTGCCAGCAGCATTGGGGGCGGCGCAGATACGCAGTATTTT. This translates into CASSIGGGADTQYF.

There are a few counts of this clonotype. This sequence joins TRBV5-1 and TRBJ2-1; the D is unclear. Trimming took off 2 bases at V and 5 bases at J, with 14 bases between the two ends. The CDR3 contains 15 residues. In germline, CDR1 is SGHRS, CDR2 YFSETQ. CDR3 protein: CASSFITPYDNEQFF. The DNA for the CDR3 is TGCGCCAGCAGCTTCATAACTCCCTACGACAATGAGCAGTTCTTC.

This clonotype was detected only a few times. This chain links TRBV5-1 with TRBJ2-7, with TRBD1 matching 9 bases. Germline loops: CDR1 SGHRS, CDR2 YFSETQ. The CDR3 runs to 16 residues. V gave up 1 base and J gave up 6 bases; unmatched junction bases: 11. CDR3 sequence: CASSLNHGTGPSEQYF. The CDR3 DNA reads TGCGCCAGCAGCTTGAACCACGGGACAGGGCCTTCCGAGCAGTACTTC.

CDR3 DNA sequence: TGTGCCACCATTCGCGGGAGGAGTAGCACAGATACGCAGTATTTT. Protein sequence: CATIRGRSSTDTQYF. The chain carries TRBV15 and TRBJ2-3, with 8 bases identical to TRBD2. The CDR3 spans 15 residues. CDR1 is LNHNV, CDR2 YYDKDF, per germline (reference sequence). Unmatched junction bases numbered 6, after V lost 7 bases and J lost 0 bases.

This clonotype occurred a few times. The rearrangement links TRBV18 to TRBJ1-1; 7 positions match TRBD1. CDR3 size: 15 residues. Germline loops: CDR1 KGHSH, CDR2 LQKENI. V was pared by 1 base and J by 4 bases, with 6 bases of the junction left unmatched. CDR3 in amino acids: CASSPQGGWTTEAFF. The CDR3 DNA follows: TGTGCCAGCTCACCACAAGGGGGCTGGACCACTGAAGCTTTCTTT. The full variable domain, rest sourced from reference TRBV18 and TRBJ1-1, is NAGVMQNPRHLVRRRGQEARLRCSPMKGHSHVYWYRQLPEEGLKFMVYLQKENIIDESGMPKERFSAEFPKEGPSILRIQQVVRGDSAAYFCASSPQGGWTTEAFFGQGTRLTVV.

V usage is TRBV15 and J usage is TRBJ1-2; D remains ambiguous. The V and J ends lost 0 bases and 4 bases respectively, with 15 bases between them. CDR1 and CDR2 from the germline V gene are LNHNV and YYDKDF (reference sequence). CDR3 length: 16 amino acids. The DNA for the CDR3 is TGTGCCACCAGCAGAGAGGGCGTCCGGCAGCTCTATGGCTACACCTTC. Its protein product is CATSREGVRQLYGYTF.

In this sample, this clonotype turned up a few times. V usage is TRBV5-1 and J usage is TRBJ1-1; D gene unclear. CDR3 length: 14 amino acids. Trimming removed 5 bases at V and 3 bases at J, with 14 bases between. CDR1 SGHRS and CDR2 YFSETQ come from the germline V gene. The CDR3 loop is CASRMGIFDTEAFF. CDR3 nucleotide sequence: TGCGCCAGCAGGATGGGGATATTTGACACTGAAGCTTTCTTT.

CDR3 DNA sequence: TGTGCCAGCAGCTTAGGGGAGTGGGGATACAATGAGCAGTTCTTC. Amino acid sequence: CASSLGEWGYNEQFF. The chain is built from TRBV7-3 and TRBJ2-1; D possibly corresponds to TRBD2 (5 bases). Germline CDR1 SGHTA, CDR2 FQGTGA. This CDR3 comprises 15 residues. Trimming took off 2 bases at V and 4 bases at J, with 12 bases between the two ends.

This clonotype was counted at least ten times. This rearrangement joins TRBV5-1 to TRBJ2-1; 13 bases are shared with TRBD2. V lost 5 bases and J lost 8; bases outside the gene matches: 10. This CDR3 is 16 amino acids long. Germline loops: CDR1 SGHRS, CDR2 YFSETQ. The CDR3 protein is CASSPRTSGSGYEQFF. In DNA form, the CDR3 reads TGCGCCAGCAGTCCCCGGACTAGCGGGAGTGGGTATGAGCAGTTCTTC.

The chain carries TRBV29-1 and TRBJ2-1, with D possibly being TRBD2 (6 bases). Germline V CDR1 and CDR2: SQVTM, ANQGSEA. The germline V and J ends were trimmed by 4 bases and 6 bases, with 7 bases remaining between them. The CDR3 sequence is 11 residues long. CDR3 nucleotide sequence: TGCAGCGTTGTGGGGGGCAATGAGCAGTTCTTC. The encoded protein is CSVVGGNEQFF.

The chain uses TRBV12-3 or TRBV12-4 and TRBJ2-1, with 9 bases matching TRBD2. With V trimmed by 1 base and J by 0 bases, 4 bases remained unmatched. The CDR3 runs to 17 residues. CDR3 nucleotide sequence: TGTGCCAGCAGTTTAGGGACTAGCGTTGGCTCCTACAATGAGCAGTTCTTC. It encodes CASSLGTSVGSYNEQFF.

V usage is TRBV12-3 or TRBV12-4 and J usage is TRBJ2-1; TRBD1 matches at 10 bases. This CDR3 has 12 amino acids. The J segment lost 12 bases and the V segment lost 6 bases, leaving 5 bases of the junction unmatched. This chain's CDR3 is CASSQDRGGQFF. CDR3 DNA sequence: TGTGCCAGCAGCCAGGACAGGGGGGGGCAGTTCTTC.

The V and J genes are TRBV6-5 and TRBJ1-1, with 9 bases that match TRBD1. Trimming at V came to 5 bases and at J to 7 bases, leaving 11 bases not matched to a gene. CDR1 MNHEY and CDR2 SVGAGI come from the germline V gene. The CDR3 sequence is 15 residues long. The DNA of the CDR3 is TGTGCCAGCAGTAAAACAGGGGGCGGCCGGATTGAAGCTTTCTTT. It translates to CASSKTGGGRIEAFF.

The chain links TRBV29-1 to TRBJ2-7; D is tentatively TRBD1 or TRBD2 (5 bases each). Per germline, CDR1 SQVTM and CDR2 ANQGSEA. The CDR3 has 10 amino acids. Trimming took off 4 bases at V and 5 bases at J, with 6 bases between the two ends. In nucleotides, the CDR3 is TGCAGCGTTGGGGGACACGAGCAGTACTTC. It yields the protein CSVGGHEQYF.

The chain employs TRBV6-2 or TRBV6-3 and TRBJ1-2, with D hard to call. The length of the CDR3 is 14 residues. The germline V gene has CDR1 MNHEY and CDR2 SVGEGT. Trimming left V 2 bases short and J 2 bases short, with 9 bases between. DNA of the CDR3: TGTGCCAGCAGTTACGAGGGATCGAACTATGGCTACACCTTC. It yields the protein CASSYEGSNYGYTF.

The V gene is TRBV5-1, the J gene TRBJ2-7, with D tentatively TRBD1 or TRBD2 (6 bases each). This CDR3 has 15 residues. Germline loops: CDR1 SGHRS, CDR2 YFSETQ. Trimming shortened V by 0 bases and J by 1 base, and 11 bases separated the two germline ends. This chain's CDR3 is CASSLEGGQSYEQYF. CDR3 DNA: TGCGCCAGCAGCTTGGAAGGGGGGCAATCCTACGAGCAGTACTTC.